This T cell receptor (beta chain) was captured by sequencing in a study of regulatory T cells in long-lasting Graves disease. The study's findings and limits: TRBV28 was favored in persistent disease, as were TRBJ1-2 and TRBJ2-5.

In building TCR beta libraries, iRepertoire HTBI primers were used together with Arm-PCR of CDR3 regions. TCRdb re-analysed the multiplex PCR reads in MiXCR, keeping a single row per CDR3 protein. The sample consists of about 560,000 distinct CDR3 sequences, roughly a sixth of them appearing once. In regard to this clonotype: The target antigen is unknown.

CDR3 size: 16 residues. V lost 5 bases, J lost 2 bases, and 10 bases stayed unmatched. Germline CDR1 is SGHAT and CDR2 is FQNNGV. Time point of the sample: newly diagnosed GD, antithyroid drugs for less than 3 months. Construction of the TCR library relied on RNA isolated from PBMCs. These same data were also listed under a study on T cells in Graves' hyperthyroidism and ophthalmopathy.

The clonotype originates from a man aged 18 to 30 with Graves disease. This rearrangement joins TRBV11-2 to TRBJ2-3; 7 bases agree with TRBD2. Sequencing used peripheral blood mononuclear cells (PBMCs), obtained at new diagnosis, from a patient treated with antithyroid drugs. This chain's CDR3 is CASSPAGGSPTDTQYF. In DNA form, the CDR3 reads TGTGCCAGCAGCCCCGCCGGCGGGAGCCCCACAGATACGCAGTATTTT.